The 29 T cell receptor beta chains reported below all come from one sample, sequenced in a study of identical twins. TCRdb fed the 5' RACE reads into MiXCR, producing one record per CDR3 protein. The repertoire holds around 200,000 distinct CDR3 sequences, with approximately 9% as singletons. The sequencing input was memory (CD45RO+) T cells sorted from blood. The receptors here all came from a woman aged 18-35 years in good health.

This clonotype came up a few times. V gene TRBV3-1 combines with J gene TRBJ2-1; 9 bases are a match to TRBD2. With V trimmed by 0 bases and J by 12 bases, 12 bases remained unmatched. Germline values: CDR1 LGHDT, CDR2 YNNKEL (reference sequence). This CDR3 contains 16 residues. The CDR3 region is CASSQDLAGGQRAQFF. CDR3 in DNA: TGTGCCAGCAGCCAAGATCTTGCGGGGGGGCAGCGGGCGCAGTTCTTC.

There are a few counts of this clonotype. The rearrangement links TRBV5-1 to TRBJ1-1; a possible D gene is TRBD1 (5 bases). Germline CDR1 is SGHRS and CDR2 is YFSETQ. V dropped 0 bases and J dropped 4 bases, with 10 bases sitting between them. This CDR3 contains 14 residues. The CDR3 is CASSLDRSLTEAFF. The CDR3 coding sequence is TGCGCCAGCAGCTTGGACAGGTCTCTCACTGAAGCTTTCTTT.

This clonotype has only a few counts. The J gene is TRBJ2-7, the V gene TRBV29-1; the D gene is possibly TRBD1 (6 bases). The CDR3 has 12 residues. Per germline, CDR1 SQVTM and CDR2 ANQGSEA. The V and J ends lost 3 bases and 1 base respectively, with 7 bases between them. CDR3 sequence: CSVEDSSYEQYF. CDR3 DNA sequence: TGCAGCGTTGAGGACAGTTCCTACGAGCAGTACTTC.

This chain connects TRBV12-3 or TRBV12-4 to TRBJ2-5; maybe TRBD2 (5 bases). This CDR3 region has 16 residues. Deletions cut 5 bases from V and 2 bases from J, with 18 bases between. CDR3 sequence reads: CASSGGLGVFQETQYF. CDR3 DNA sequence: TGTGCCAGCAGTGGAGGACTTGGGGTTTTTCAAGAGACCCAGTACTTC.

There are many counts of this clonotype. The chain uses TRBV7-2 and TRBJ2-1; TRBD2 matches at 7 bases. V lost 7 bases and J lost 9; bases outside the gene matches: 12. Germline V gene sequence: CDR1 SGHTA, CDR2 FQGNSA. The CDR3 is 14 amino acids. This CDR3 reads CASNFLLASSEQFF. The CDR3 bases are TGTGCCAGCAATTTCCTACTAGCGTCCTCTGAGCAGTTCTTC.

This clonotype came up many times. The rearrangement joins TRBV7-8 to TRBJ2-1, with D tentatively TRBD2 (6 bases). V was pared by 1 base and J by 2 bases, with 15 bases between. Per the germline V gene, CDR1 is SGHVS and CDR2 is FQNEAQ. The CDR3 has 17 residues. The CDR3 coding sequence is TGTGCCAGCAGCTTAGGTGGGGGGTCGATAACCTACAATGAGCAGTTCTTC. This gives the protein CASSLGGGSITYNEQFF.

On this clonotype: The junction shows a germline mismatch at one end, possibly a read error. This chain links TRBV7-2 with TRBJ2-1, with D possibly TRBD2 on 7 matching bases. Germline V gene data show CDR1 as SGHTA and CDR2 as FQGNSA. CDR3 size: 16 residues. The CDR3 DNA sequence: TGTGCCAGCAGCTTAGGGGGGGGCGCTTCCTCCAATGAGCAGTTCTTC. The encoded protein is CASSLGGGASSNEQFF.

In the case of this clonotype: A much larger clone differs by one base, so this may be a read error. The chain joins TRBV10-3 to TRBJ2-3; the D call may be TRBD1 or TRBD2 (5 bases each). Trimming stripped 9 bases from V and 1 base from J, with 17 bases between. Germline V gene data show CDR1 as ENHRY and CDR2 as SYGVKD. This CDR3 spans 15 amino acids. CDR3 nucleotide sequence: TGTGCCATGGGACCGGGGTCCGGGGGCACAGATACGCAGTATTTT. It is translated as CAMGPGSGGTDTQYF.

The chain is built from TRBV6-1 and TRBJ2-4; no clear D gene. Trimming took off 7 bases at V and 3 bases at J, with 10 bases between the two ends. Per germline, CDR1 MNHNS and CDR2 SASEGT. This CDR3 has 13 amino acids. In nucleotides, the CDR3 is TGTGCCAGCACGGGCAGCCACAAAAACATTCAGTACTTC. Its protein is CASTGSHKNIQYF.

This rearrangement joins TRBV12-5 to TRBJ2-1; a weak D match, TRBD2 (5 bases). V lost 6 bases and J 10 bases, leaving 16 bases between the germline ends. Germline assignment: CDR1 LGHNT and CDR2 FRNRAP. This CDR3 contains 13 residues. The CDR3 region has the DNA TGTGCTAGTGGGGGTTTCGGGCGGGCAGAGCAGTTCTTC. Its translation: CASGGFGRAEQFF.

The chain carries TRBV7-9 and TRBJ2-1; D not resolved. The CDR3 is made up of 16 amino acids. Germline V lookup: CDR1 SEHNR, CDR2 FQNEAQ (reference sequence). The V gene lost 4 bases and the J gene lost 0 bases, with 13 bases spanning the gap. The CDR3 region has the DNA TGTGCCAGCAGCTCAGGACGCCCGAGCTCCTACAATGAGCAGTTCTTC. It encodes CASSSGRPSSYNEQFF. Full variable domain (remainder filled in from reference TRBV7-9 and TRBJ2-1): DTGVSQNPRHKITKRGQNVTFRCDPISEHNRLYWYRQTLGQGPEFLTYFQNEAQLEKSRLLSDRFSAERPKGSFSTLEIQRTEQGDSAMYLCASSSGRPSSYNEQFFGPGTRLTVL.

The sample holds a few counts of this clonotype. The chain joins TRBV6-5 to TRBJ2-5, with a possible D match to TRBD1 (7 bases). This CDR3 comprises 16 residues. Germline CDR1 is MNHEY and CDR2 is SVGAGI. V was pared by 2 bases and J by 0 bases, with 13 bases between. CDR3 sequence: CASSYGGTAYQETQYF. The DNA for the CDR3 is TGTGCCAGCAGTTACGGGGGGACAGCTTACCAAGAGACCCAGTACTTC.

This clonotype was found many times. The V gene is TRBV12-3 or TRBV12-4, the J gene TRBJ2-6; maybe TRBD2 (5 bases). V was shortened by 2 bases and J by 2 bases, with 7 bases between the two germline ends. The CDR3 consists of 15 residues. As DNA, the CDR3 is TGTGCCAGCAGTTTAACTAGAGCTGGGGCCAACGTCCTGACTTTC. Translating it yields CASSLTRAGANVLTF.

This clonotype was observed a handful of times. This chain links TRBV7-6 with TRBJ2-7; maybe TRBD2 (6 bases). CDR1 is SGHVS, CDR2 FNYEAQ, per germline. The V and J ends lost 3 bases and 2 bases respectively, with 11 bases between them. The CDR3 length is 14 residues. The DNA of the CDR3 is TGTGCCAGCAGCTTCAACGGGGGAACCTACGAGCAGTACTTC. Translated: CASSFNGGTYEQYF.

There are a few counts of this clonotype. The rearrangement joins TRBV10-2 to TRBJ2-7, with 7 bases lining up with TRBD1. In germline, CDR1 is WSHSY, CDR2 SAAADI. The CDR3 contains 12 residues. J lost 8 bases, V lost 8 bases, and 9 bases had no gene match. The DNA of the CDR3 is TGCGCCAGCTCCCCCGACAGGGAAAAGCAGTACTTC. Translated, it gives CASSPDREKQYF.

This clonotype has ten or more counts. The J gene is TRBJ2-1, the V gene TRBV7-2, with D perhaps TRBD2 (5 bases). V dropped 5 bases and J dropped 8 bases, with 16 bases sitting between them. The CDR3 contains 14 residues. Germline loops: CDR1 SGHTA, CDR2 FQGNSA. In DNA, the CDR3 is TGTGCCAGCAGCCAGTGGACTCCCATGGATGAGCAGTTCTTC. Translating it yields CASSQWTPMDEQFF.

The rearrangement joins TRBV7-9 to TRBJ2-1; TRBD2 matches at 14 bases. The CDR3 has 17 residues. Trimming took 4 bases from V and 0 from J; bases not matched to a gene: 2. Germline assignment: CDR1 SEHNR and CDR2 FQNEAQ (reference sequence). The chain's CDR3 is CASSSGTSGSSYNEQFF. The CDR3 coding sequence is TGTGCCAGCAGCTCCGGGACTAGCGGGAGCTCCTACAATGAGCAGTTCTTC.

This clonotype was picked up a small number of times. This chain connects TRBV20-1 to TRBJ2-6, with D possibly TRBD2 on 7 matching bases. The CDR3 extends over 16 amino acids. The V gene's germline CDR1 is DFQATT and CDR2 SNEGSKA (reference sequence). With 5 bases removed from V and 2 bases from J, the gap between germline ends came to 16 bases. CDR3 bases: TGCAGTGCTGGGGCGGGGGCGACAGCTGGGGCCAACGTCCTGACTTTC. Its translation: CSAGAGATAGANVLTF.

This chain connects TRBV12-3 or TRBV12-4 to TRBJ2-7; no firm D call. V was clipped by 0 bases and J by 2 bases, with 5 bases between them. The length of the CDR3 is 13 residues. CDR3 residues: CASSLAVPYEQYF. The CDR3 DNA reads as TGTGCCAGCAGTTTAGCAGTTCCCTACGAGCAGTACTTC.

CDR3 DNA sequence: TGTGCCAGCAGCCCGAAACTAGCGGCGTCCTACAATGAGCAGTTCTTC. It codes for CASSPKLAASYNEQFF. The J gene is TRBJ2-1, the V gene TRBV6-2 or TRBV6-3; TRBD2 matches 8 bases. The CDR3 runs to 16 residues. The germline CDR1 and CDR2 sequences are MNHEY and SVGEGT. Trimming at V came to 6 bases and at J to 1 base, leaving 8 bases not matched to a gene.

This clonotype occurred many times. This rearrangement joins TRBV12-3 or TRBV12-4 to TRBJ2-5; 10 bases align to TRBD2. V shed 4 bases and J 2 bases; nucleotides not matched to a gene: 10. The CDR3 is 17 amino acids. CDR3 sequence: CASSSGVSGRVQETQYF. The CDR3 coding sequence is TGTGCCAGCAGTTCAGGCGTCAGCGGGAGGGTTCAAGAGACCCAGTACTTC.

This clonotype was counted many times. The chain employs TRBV12-3 or TRBV12-4 and TRBJ2-1; 9 nucleotides match TRBD2. V lost 5 bases and J lost 4; bases outside the gene matches: 6. CDR3 length: 15 residues. CDR3 sequence reads: CASSALAGNYNEQFF. The CDR3 bases are TGTGCCAGCAGTGCCCTAGCGGGAAATTACAATGAGCAGTTCTTC.

The chain couples TRBV6-2 or TRBV6-3 to TRBJ2-1; the match to TRBD2 covers 10 bases. Germline CDR1 and CDR2: MNHEY and SVGEGT. V was pared by 5 bases and J by 1 base, with 5 bases of the junction left unmatched. This CDR3 has 16 amino acids. CDR3 loop: CASSGLAAVSYNEQFF. Here the CDR3 DNA reads TGTGCCAGCAGTGGACTAGCGGCCGTTTCCTACAATGAGCAGTTCTTC.

This clonotype occurred many times. V usage is TRBV4-3 and J usage is TRBJ2-5; 11 bases are a match to TRBD2. V gave up 4 bases and J gave up 5 bases; unmatched junction bases: 15. CDR1 is LGHNA, CDR2 YSLEER, per germline. The CDR3 is made up of 18 amino acids. The CDR3 nucleotides are TGCGCCAGCAGCCGTGGTAGTAGCGGGAGGGCCATTAGTGAGACCCAGTACTTC. It specifies CASSRGSSGRAISETQYF.

This clonotype was recorded at least ten times. This sequence joins TRBV9 and TRBJ1-2; TRBD1 might be the D (6 bases). The CDR3 extends over 14 amino acids. Trimming removed 4 bases from V and 4 bases from J, with 14 bases in between. Germline V gene lookup returns CDR1 SGDLS and CDR2 YYNGEE. CDR3 coding DNA: TGTGCCAGCAGCCCCGAGACAGGCCCCTATGGCTACACCTTC. The encoded protein is CASSPETGPYGYTF.

V is TRBV5-6 and J is TRBJ2-5, with D possibly being TRBD1 (6 bases). CDR1 is SGHDT, CDR2 YYEEEE, per germline. CDR3 size: 16 residues. V gave up 4 bases and J gave up 3 bases, with 19 bases separating them. This CDR3 reads CASSLGPQGGEETQYF. CDR3 in DNA: TGTGCCAGCAGCCTAGGACCACAGGGTGGAGAAGAGACCCAGTACTTC.

The J gene is TRBJ2-7, the V gene TRBV10-2; 12 bases are shared with TRBD2. Trimming cost V 6 bases and J 3 bases; bases outside gene matches: 9. CDR1 is WSHSY and CDR2 is SAAADI in the germline V gene. The CDR3 totals 16 residues. The CDR3: CASRPPLAGGVYEQYF. CDR3 DNA sequence: TGCGCCAGCAGGCCTCCACTAGCGGGGGGTGTCTACGAGCAGTACTTC.

This sequence joins TRBV29-1 and TRBJ1-1; no clear D gene. Trimming shortened V by 6 bases and J by 1 base, and 6 bases separated the two germline ends. This CDR3 is built from 11 residues. Germline values: CDR1 SQVTM, CDR2 ANQGSEA. The CDR3 reads CSVLKNTEAFF. In DNA, the CDR3 is TGCAGCGTATTGAAGAACACTGAAGCTTTCTTT.

As regards this clonotype: Lacking the conserved final phenylalanine or tryptophan, this CDR3 likely reflects a read error. The chain is built from TRBV7-2 and TRBJ2-7; TRBD2 agrees at 9 bases. V lost 1 base to trimming and J lost 4 bases; unmatched junction nucleotides: 5. There are 15 residues in the CDR3. Germline V CDR1 and CDR2: SGHTA, FQGNSA. CDR3 sequence: CASSLVAGVSYEQYY. DNA of the CDR3: TGTGCCAGCAGCTTAGTAGCGGGAGTGAGTTACGAGCAGTACTAC.